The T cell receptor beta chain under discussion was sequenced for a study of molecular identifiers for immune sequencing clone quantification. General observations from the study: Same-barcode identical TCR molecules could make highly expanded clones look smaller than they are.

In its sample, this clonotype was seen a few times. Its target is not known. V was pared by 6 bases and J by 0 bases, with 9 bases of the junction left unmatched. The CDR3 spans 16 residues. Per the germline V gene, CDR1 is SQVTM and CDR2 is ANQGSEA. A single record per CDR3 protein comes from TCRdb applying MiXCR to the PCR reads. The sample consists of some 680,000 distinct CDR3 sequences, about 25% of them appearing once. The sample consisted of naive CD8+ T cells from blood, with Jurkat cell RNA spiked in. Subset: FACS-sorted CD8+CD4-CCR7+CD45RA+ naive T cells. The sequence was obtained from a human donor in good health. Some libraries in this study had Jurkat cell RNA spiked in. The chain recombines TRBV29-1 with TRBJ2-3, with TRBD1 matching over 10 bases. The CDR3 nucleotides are TGCAGCGTAACCGACAGGGGGCGAACTAGCACAGATACGCAGTATTTT. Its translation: CSVTDRGRTSTDTQYF.